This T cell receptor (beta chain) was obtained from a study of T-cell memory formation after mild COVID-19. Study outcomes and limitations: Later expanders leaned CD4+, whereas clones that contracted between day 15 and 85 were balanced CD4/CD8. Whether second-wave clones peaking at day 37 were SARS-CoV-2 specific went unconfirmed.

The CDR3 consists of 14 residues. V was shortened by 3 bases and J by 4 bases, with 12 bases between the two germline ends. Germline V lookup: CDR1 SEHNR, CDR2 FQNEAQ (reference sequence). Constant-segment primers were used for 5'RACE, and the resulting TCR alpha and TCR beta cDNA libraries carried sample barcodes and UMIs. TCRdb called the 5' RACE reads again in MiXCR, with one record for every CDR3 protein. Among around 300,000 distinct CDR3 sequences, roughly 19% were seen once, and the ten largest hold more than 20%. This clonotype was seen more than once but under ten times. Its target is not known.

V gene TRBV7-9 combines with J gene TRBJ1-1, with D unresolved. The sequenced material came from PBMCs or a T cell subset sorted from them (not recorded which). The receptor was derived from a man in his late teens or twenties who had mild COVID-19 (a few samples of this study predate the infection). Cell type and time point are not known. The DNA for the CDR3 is TGTGCCAGCAGCTTTGTAGGTAGAAGCACTGAAGCTTTCTTT. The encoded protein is CASSFVGRSTEAFF.